One and the same sample provided the 7 T cell receptor beta chains below, sequenced in a study of cytomegalovirus exposure and HLA in healthy donors. PCR employed 60 Vbeta and 13 Jbeta primers. TCRdb's copy holds only in-frame clones and misses some; the assay was immunoSEQ multiplex PCR. The sample's table shows roughly 120,000 clones. Specimen: PBMCs. These TCRs come from a man under 40 in good health and CMV-seronegative.

The V gene is TRBV10-1, the J gene TRBJ2-1; D perhaps matches TRBD1 (6 bases). V lost 9 bases to trimming and J lost 8 bases, with 20 bases between them. This CDR3 comprises 14 residues. CDR1 WNHNN and CDR2 SYGVQD come from the germline V gene (reference sequence). CDR3 region: CASKTGQGFDEQFF. The CDR3 DNA is TGCGCCAGTAAAACGGGGCAGGGGTTCGATGAGCAGTTCTTC.

This chain joins TRBV19 and TRBJ2-2; D unresolved. Trimming stripped 5 bases from V and 3 bases from J, with 4 bases between. Germline loops: CDR1 LNHDA, CDR2 SQIVND (reference sequence). The CDR3 spans 12 residues. CDR3 DNA sequence: TGTGCCAGTAGTGCGGACACCGGGGAGCTGTTTTTT. Its protein is CASSADTGELFF. The complete variable domain, with remaining parts taken from reference TRBV19 and TRBJ2-2, reads DGGITQSPKYLFRKEGQNVTLSCEQNLNHDAMYWYRQDPGQGLRLIYYSQIVNDFQKGDIAEGYSVSREKKESFPLTVTSAQKNPTAFYLCASSADTGELFFGEGSRLTVL.

The rearrangement links TRBV5-5 to TRBJ1-5, with no clear D. V lost 4 bases and J lost 3, with 11 bases in between. CDR3 length: 14 amino acids. Germline V gene data show CDR1 as SGHKS and CDR2 as YYEKEE (reference sequence). The CDR3 DNA reads as TGTGCCAGCAGCCCCGCGTTCGCCAATCAGCCCCAGCATTTT. Its translation is CASSPAFANQPQHF. Together with reference TRBV5-5 and TRBJ1-5, the CDR3 gives the full variable domain: DAGVTQSPTHLIKTRGQQVTLRCSPISGHKSVSWYQQVLGQGPQFIFQYYEKEERGRGNFPDRFSARQFPNYSSELNVNALLLGDSALYLCASSPAFANQPQHFGDGTRLSIL.

This chain links TRBV2 with TRBJ2-2, with unresolved D. Germline CDR1 SNHLY, CDR2 FYNNEI. The germline V and J ends were trimmed by 7 bases and 5 bases, with 17 bases remaining between them. CDR3 length: 15 amino acids. CDR3 sequence (DNA): TGTGCCAGCATCCCTAATCGGGTGAAGACCGGGGAGCTGTTTTTT. This encodes CASIPNRVKTGELFF.

The chain links TRBV29-1 to TRBJ2-1; 9 bases line up with TRBD1. Germline V CDR1 and CDR2: SQVTM, ANQGSEA. Trimming removed 6 bases from V and 4 bases from J; junction bases left unmatched: 7. The CDR3 contains 14 residues. In nucleotides, the CDR3 is TGCAGCGTCCACGGACAGGGGCAATACAATGAGCAGTTCTTC. Translated: CSVHGQGQYNEQFF.

This chain links TRBV13 with TRBJ1-1; D remains unclear. Trimming removed 5 bases at V and 10 bases at J, with 14 bases between. CDR1 PRHDT and CDR2 FYEKMQ come from the germline V gene (reference sequence). There are 12 residues in the CDR3. In DNA form, the CDR3 reads TGTGCCAGCAGCCCGGGCGAGGGTCGAGCTTTCTTT. Protein: CASSPGEGRAFF.

The J gene is TRBJ2-3, the V gene TRBV11-3; perhaps TRBD2 as D (7 bases). Germline CDR1 reads SGHNT; CDR2 reads YENEEA. Deletions cut 3 bases from V and 2 bases from J, with 9 bases between. This CDR3 is built from 14 residues. CDR3: CASSFGGATDTQYF. The DNA for the CDR3 is TGTGCCAGCAGCTTTGGGGGGGCCACAGATACGCAGTATTTT. The whole variable domain, filled in from reference TRBV11-3 and TRBJ2-3, reads EAGVVQSPRYKIIEKKQPVAFWCNPISGHNTLYWYLQNLGQGPELLIRYENEEAVDDSQLPKDRFSAERLKGVDSTLKIQPAELGDSAVYLCASSFGGATDTQYFGPGTRLTVL.